Each of the 15 T cell receptor beta chains below was sequenced from the same sample in a study of CD8 T cells in Susac syndrome. RNA was extracted with the RNeasy kit, and a quantity of about 0.45 to 1 ug was reverse transcribed using random hexamers. MiXCR was run by TCRdb on the immunoSEQ multiplex PCR reads, yielding one entry per CDR3 protein. The sample records about 130,000 distinct CDR3 sequences, approximately 79% being singletons. Source material: CD8+ T cells from PBMCs. The receptor source for this set is a human donor with multiple sclerosis.

The chain uses TRBV5-6 and TRBJ1-5; D is uncertain. The germline V gene has CDR1 SGHDT and CDR2 YYEEEE. The CDR3 runs to 14 residues. V was shortened by 4 bases and J by 4 bases, with 12 bases between the two germline ends. This CDR3 is CASSPWRANQPQHF. DNA for the CDR3: TGTGCCAGCAGCCCGTGGAGGGCGAATCAGCCCCAGCATTTT.

The chain recombines TRBV12-3 or TRBV12-4 with TRBJ2-1, with a tentative D call TRBD2 (6 bases). This CDR3 has 14 residues. V was pared by 0 bases and J by 9 bases, with 12 bases between. For the CDR3, the DNA is TGTGCCAGCAGTTTAGCTTCGATCGGGAGTGAGCAGTTCTTC. Its protein product is CASSLASIGSEQFF.

The CDR3 here is CASRLTSGRLDTGELFF. CDR3 DNA sequence: TGTGCCAGCAGACTGACTAGCGGGAGGTTGGACACCGGGGAGCTGTTTTTT. The rearrangement uses TRBV7-9 and TRBJ2-2; TRBD2 matches at 13 bases. The CDR3 is 17 amino acids. Germline V lookup: CDR1 SEHNR, CDR2 FQNEAQ (reference sequence). V trimming: 6 bases; J trimming: 3 bases; junction bases outside the gene matches: 7.

The DNA of the CDR3 is TGTGCCAGCAACCCACAGGGAAGCGAGCGGGGGGCACACAATGAGCAGTTCTTC. The encoded protein is CASNPQGSERGAHNEQFF. V is TRBV11-2 and J is TRBJ2-1; TRBD2 aligns across 9 bases. The V segment lost 7 bases and the J segment 5 bases; nucleotides outside the gene matches: 18. CDR1 and CDR2 (germline): SGHAT, FQNNGV. This CDR3 has 18 residues.

The J gene is TRBJ2-1, the V gene TRBV4-1; 12 bases fit TRBD2. With V trimmed by 2 bases and J by 7 bases, 9 bases remained unmatched. The CDR3 spans 17 residues. Per the germline V gene, CDR1 is MGHRA and CDR2 is YSYEKL. The CDR3 loop is CASSQPTSGGLGNEQFF. DNA for the CDR3: TGCGCCAGCAGCCAACCGACTAGCGGGGGACTTGGAAATGAGCAGTTCTTC.

The V gene is TRBV27, the J gene TRBJ2-3; 7 bases fit TRBD2. The CDR3 sequence is 14 residues long. V dropped 6 bases and J dropped 5; count of bases not matched to a gene: 8. The germline gives CDR1 MNHEY, CDR2 SMNVEV (reference sequence). As DNA, the CDR3 is TGTGCCAGCAGCCAGACGGGCGGGGGAGATACGCAGTATTTT. This gives the protein CASSQTGGGDTQYF.

The chain employs TRBV25-1 and TRBJ2-4, with TRBD1 matching 7 bases. CDR1 MGHDK and CDR2 SYGVNS come from the germline V gene. Trimming took 3 bases from V and 10 from J; bases not matched to a gene: 9. The CDR3 totals 14 residues. This CDR3 reads CASSDDRELSIQYF. CDR3 sequence (DNA): TGTGCCAGCAGTGACGACAGGGAACTTTCGATTCAGTACTTC.

J is TRBJ2-7 and V is TRBV27; the match to TRBD1 covers 8 bases. Losses at the gene ends were 4 bases for V and 3 bases for J; bases not matched to a gene: 5. The CDR3 consists of 14 residues. Germline V gene data show CDR1 as MNHEY and CDR2 as SMNVEV (reference sequence). CDR3 amino acids: CASSWTGQGYEQYF. For the CDR3, the DNA is TGTGCCAGCAGTTGGACCGGACAGGGCTACGAGCAGTACTTC.

The chain combines TRBV3-1 with TRBJ2-1; 10 bases are a match to TRBD2. Germline trimming cut 1 base from V and 9 bases from J; bases unmatched to any gene: 9. The CDR3 loop spans 16 amino acids. Germline CDR1 and CDR2: LGHDT and YNNKEL (reference sequence). Written as DNA, the CDR3 is TGTGCCAGCAGCCAAGGGGGGGCTAGCGGGAGAATTGAGCAGTTCTTC. This codes for CASSQGGASGRIEQFF.

The chain is built from TRBV4-1 and TRBJ1-4; the match to TRBD1 covers 7 bases. This CDR3 has 16 residues. With 4 bases clipped from V and 8 bases from J, the junction kept 13 bases outside the gene matches. Germline V gives CDR1 MGHRA, CDR2 YSYEKL. DNA of the CDR3: TGCGCCAGCAGCCGACAAAAACAGGGGCGGAGGGAAAAACTGTTTTTT. Protein: CASSRQKQGRREKLFF.

In nucleotides, the CDR3 is TGTGCCAGCAGCCAAGAGGACGGGACAGATACGCAGTATTTT. Its protein is CASSQEDGTDTQYF. The chain carries TRBV14 and TRBJ2-3; D remains ambiguous. In germline, CDR1 is SGHDN, CDR2 FVKESK. CDR3 length equals 14 residues. V lost 0 bases to trimming and J lost 3 bases, with 7 bases between them. Variable domain in full (rest from reference TRBV14 and TRBJ2-3): EAGVTQFPSHSVIEKGQTVTLRCDPISGHDNLYWYRRVMGKEIKFLLHFVKESKQDESGMPNNRFLAERTGGTYSTLKVQPAELEDSGVYFCASSQEDGTDTQYFGPGTRLTVL.

CDR3 nucleotides: TGTGCCAGCAGCGATAGGACAGGGGAAGAGACCCAGTACTTC. The encoded protein is CASSDRTGEETQYF. The V and J genes are TRBV9 and TRBJ2-5; TRBD1 matches 9 bases. Germline CDR1 and CDR2: SGDLS and YYNGEE. The CDR3 is made up of 14 amino acids. J lost 3 bases, V lost 3 bases, and 3 bases had no gene match.

The gene calls are TRBV7-4 and TRBJ2-5; D unresolved. V lost 3 bases and J lost 5, with 16 bases in between. Germline V CDR1 and CDR2: SGHVT, SQSDAQ. The CDR3 contains 15 residues. In DNA form, the CDR3 reads TGTGCCAGCAGCTTTTTGGCAACTGGTTTTGAGACCCAGTACTTC. Its protein product is CASSFLATGFETQYF.

This clonotype was recorded only once. This sequence joins TRBV19 and TRBJ1-5; the D is unclear. With 5 bases removed from V and 3 bases from J, the gap between germline ends came to 17 bases. The CDR3 is 16 residues long. The V gene's germline CDR1 is LNHDA and CDR2 SQIVND (reference sequence). In DNA, the CDR3 is TGTGCCAGTAGTTCTCCGGGGTGGGAACCCAATCAGCCCCAGCATTTT. Protein sequence: CASSSPGWEPNQPQHF.

The rearrangement joins TRBV12-3 or TRBV12-4 to TRBJ1-1, with no clear D. This CDR3 is built from 11 residues. V was trimmed by 10 bases and J by 8 bases, leaving 14 bases between them. This CDR3 reads CATMPLREAFF. CDR3 sequence (DNA): TGTGCCACCATGCCACTCAGGGAAGCTTTCTTT.